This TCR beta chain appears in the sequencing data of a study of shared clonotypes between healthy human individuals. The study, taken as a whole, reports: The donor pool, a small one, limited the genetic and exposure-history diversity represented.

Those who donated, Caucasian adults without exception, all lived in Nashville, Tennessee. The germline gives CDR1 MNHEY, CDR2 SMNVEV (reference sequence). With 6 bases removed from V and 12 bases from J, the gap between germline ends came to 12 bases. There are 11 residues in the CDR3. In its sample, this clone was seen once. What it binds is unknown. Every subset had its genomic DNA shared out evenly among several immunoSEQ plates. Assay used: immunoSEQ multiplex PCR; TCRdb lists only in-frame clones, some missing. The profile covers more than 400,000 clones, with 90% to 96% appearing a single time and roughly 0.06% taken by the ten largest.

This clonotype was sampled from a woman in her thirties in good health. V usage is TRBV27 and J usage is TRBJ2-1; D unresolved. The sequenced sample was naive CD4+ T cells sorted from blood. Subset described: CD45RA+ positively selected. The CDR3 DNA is TGTGCCAGCAGAGTACAATGGAGGCAGTTCTTC. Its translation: CASRVQWRQFF.